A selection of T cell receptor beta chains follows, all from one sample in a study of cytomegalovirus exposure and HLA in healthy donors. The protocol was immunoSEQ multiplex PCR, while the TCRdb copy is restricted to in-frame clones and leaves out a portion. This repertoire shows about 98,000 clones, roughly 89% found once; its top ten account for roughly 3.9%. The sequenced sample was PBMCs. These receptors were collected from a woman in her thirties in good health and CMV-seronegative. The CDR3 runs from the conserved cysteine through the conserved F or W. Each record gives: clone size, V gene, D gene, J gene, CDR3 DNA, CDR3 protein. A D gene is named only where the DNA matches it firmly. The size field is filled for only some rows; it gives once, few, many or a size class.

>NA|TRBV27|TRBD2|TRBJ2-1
TGTGCCAGCACGGTAGCGGGTCCTTCCCGCGAGCAGTTCTTC
CASTVAGPSREQFF
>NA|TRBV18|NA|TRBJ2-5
TGTGCCAGCTCACCACCGAACAGGCCCCAAGAGACCCAGTACTTC
CASSPPNRPQETQYF
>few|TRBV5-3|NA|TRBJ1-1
TGTGCCAGAAGATATGAAGCTTTCTTT
CARRYEAFF
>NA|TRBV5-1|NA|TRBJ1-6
TGCGCCAGCAGCTTGGATCAGGGAGGGAATTCACCCCTCCACTTT
CASSLDQGGNSPLHF
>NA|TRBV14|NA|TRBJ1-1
TGTGCCAGCAGCCCGGGACTTTCCCCGTGGAGCACTGAAGCTTTCTTT
CASSPGLSPWSTEAFF
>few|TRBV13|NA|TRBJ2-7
TGTGCCAGCAGCCCTCGGACAGAGACGAAGTACGAGCAGTACTTC
CASSPRTETKYEQYF
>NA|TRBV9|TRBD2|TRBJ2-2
TGTGCCAGCAGCTTCGGGACTAGCGGCAGAACCGGGGAGCTGTTTTTT
CASSFGTSGRTGELFF
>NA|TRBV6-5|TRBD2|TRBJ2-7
TGTGCCAGCTATAGCGGGAGCGAGCAGTACTTC
CASYSGSEQYF
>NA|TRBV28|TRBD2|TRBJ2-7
TGTGCCAGCACCTCACCGGGGGGAGGGAAACCCTACGAGCAGTACTTC
CASTSPGGGKPYEQYF
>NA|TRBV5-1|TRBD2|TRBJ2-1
TGCGCCAGCAGCGGGAGGGAGGGCCTACGTGAGCAGTTCTTC
CASSGREGLREQFF
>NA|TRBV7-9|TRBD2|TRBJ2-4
TGTGCCAGCAAAAAAAACCCGGGGGGGCATGGAAACATTCAGTACTTC
CASKKNPGGHGNIQYF
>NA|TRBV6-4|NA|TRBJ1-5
TGTGCCAGCAGCCAGGACTTGAATCAGCCCCAGCATTTT
CASSQDLNQPQHF
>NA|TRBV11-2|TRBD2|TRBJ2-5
TGTGCCAGCAGCTCAACCGTCAGCGGGGGGGGAGAGACCCAGTACTTC
CASSSTVSGGGETQYF
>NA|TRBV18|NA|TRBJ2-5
TGTGCCAGCTCACCGGGCCTTCTAAAAAAAGAGACCCAGTACTTC
CASSPGLLKKETQYF
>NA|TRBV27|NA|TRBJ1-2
TGTGCCAGCAGTTCTTCCAGGGTACGTGGCTACACCTTC
CASSSSRVRGYTF
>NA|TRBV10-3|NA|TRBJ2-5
TGTGCCATCAGTGAGTCAGGGGATGAAGAGACCCAGTACTTC
CAISESGDEETQYF
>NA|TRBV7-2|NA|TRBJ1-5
TGTGCCAGCAGCCCCGGACGGGGGACCGGGCCCCAGCATTTT
CASSPGRGTGPQHF
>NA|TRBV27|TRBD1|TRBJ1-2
TGTGCCAGCTTCGGACAGGGGGCTTTTGGCTACACCTTC
CASFGQGAFGYTF
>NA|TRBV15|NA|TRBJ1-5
TGTGCCACCAGCAGATTCGGGGGACCCCAGCATTTT
CATSRFGGPQHF
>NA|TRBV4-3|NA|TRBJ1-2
TGCGCCAGCAGCCACGAGCTTTTTTATGGCTACACCTTC
CASSHELFYGYTF
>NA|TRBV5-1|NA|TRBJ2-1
TGCGCCAGCAGCTCTCCCAGCTCCTACAATGAGCAGTTCTTC
CASSSPSSYNEQFF
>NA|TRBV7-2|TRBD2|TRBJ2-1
TGTGCCAGCAGCCCTAGCGGGAGGGCCTTTAATGAGCAGTTCTTC
CASSPSGRAFNEQFF
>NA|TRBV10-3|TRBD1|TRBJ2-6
TGTGCCATCAGTGAGTCGACAGGGCGCTCTGGGGCCAACGTCCTGACTTTC
CAISESTGRSGANVLTF
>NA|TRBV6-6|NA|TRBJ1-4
TGTGCCAGCACACTAGGGTGGGGTAATGAAAAACTGTTTTTT
CASTLGWGNEKLFF
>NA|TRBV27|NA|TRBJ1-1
TGTGCCAGCAGTTTATCGGTTGAGGGGGTGGGTGAAGCTTTCTTT
CASSLSVEGVGEAFF
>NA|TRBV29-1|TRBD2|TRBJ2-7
TGCAGCGCCCGGACTAGCGGGAGTTACGAGCAGTACTTC
CSARTSGSYEQYF
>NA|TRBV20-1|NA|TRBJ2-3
TGCAGTGTTTCGACAGGAGATACGCAGTATTTT
CSVSTGDTQYF
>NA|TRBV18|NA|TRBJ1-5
TGTGCCAGCTCACCTAAGGAGGGATCCAATCAGCCCCAGCATTTT
CASSPKEGSNQPQHF
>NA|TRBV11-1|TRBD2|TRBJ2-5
TGTGCCAGCAGCTCCATGGCCGGGGGGGAGGAGACCCAGTACTTC
CASSSMAGGEETQYF
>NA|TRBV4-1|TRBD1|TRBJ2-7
TGCGCCAGCAGCCCAGGACAGGGTGGCTACGAGCAGTACTTC
CASSPGQGGYEQYF
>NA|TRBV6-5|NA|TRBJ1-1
TGTGCCAGCAGATCACTAGGAGGCGCTGAAGCTTTCTTT
CASRSLGGAEAFF
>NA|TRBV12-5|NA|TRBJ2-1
TGTGCTAGTAGGTCCGGGGATGAGCAGTTCTTC
CASRSGDEQFF
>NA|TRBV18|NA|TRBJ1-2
TGTGCCAGCTCACCTAGGACAGCCGACTATGGCTACACCTTC
CASSPRTADYGYTF
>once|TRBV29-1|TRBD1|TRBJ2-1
TGCAGCGTTTTAAAGGGGACAGGGGGTCCTGGCAGGGCGAGTGAGCAGTTCTTC
CSVLKGTGGPGRASEQFF
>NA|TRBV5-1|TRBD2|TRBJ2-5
TGCGCCAGCAGCCTGACTAGCGGGCAAGAGACCCAGTACTTC
CASSLTSGQETQYF
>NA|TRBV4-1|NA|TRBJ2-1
TGCGCCAGCAGCCAAGATCAGGCGTTCTCCTACAATGAGCAGTTCTTC
CASSQDQAFSYNEQFF
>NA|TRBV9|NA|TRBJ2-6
TGTGCCAGCAGCGTAGAACCCAGGGCAGGCTCTGGGGCCAACGTCCTGACTTTC
CASSVEPRAGSGANVLTF
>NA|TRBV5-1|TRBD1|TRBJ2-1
TGCGCCAGCAGCTTGGAGAGGACAGGGGTTGAGCAGTTCTTC
CASSLERTGVEQFF
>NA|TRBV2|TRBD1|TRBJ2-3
TGTGCCAGCAGGGGACAGGCACTAGATACGCAGTATTTT
CASRGQALDTQYF
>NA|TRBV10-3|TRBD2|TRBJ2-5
TGTGCCATCAGTGAAGGTCCTAGCGGGAGTGGAGAGACCCAGTACTTC
CAISEGPSGSGETQYF
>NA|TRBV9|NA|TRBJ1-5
TGTGCCAGCAGCGCTTGCCCGGGGGGGACATTAGGCGATCAGCCCCAGCATTTT
CASSACPGGTLGDQPQHF